This T cell receptor beta chain was obtained from a study of T-cell memory formation after mild COVID-19. The overall study: Largely, the TCR clusters proved donor specific. Notes on the study in general: A second wave of clones peaked on day 37, and their SARS-CoV-2 specificity went unconfirmed. Some clones that responded were present in memory (sampled pre-infection), which suggests cross-reactive memory joined.

Remarks on this clonotype: The target antigen is unknown.

V lost 0 bases and J 1 base, leaving 10 bases between the germline ends. From germline, CDR1 is MNHEY and CDR2 SMNVEV (reference sequence). This CDR3 contains 15 residues. Constant-segment primers served in 5'RACE that generated TCR alpha and TCR beta cDNA libraries bearing sample barcodes and UMIs. TCRdb redid the calling of the 5' RACE reads with MiXCR, one entry per CDR3 protein. The data hold more than 350,000 distinct CDR3 sequences, with roughly 15% observed a single time. The TCR sequence derives from a man between 18 and 35 years old who had mild COVID-19 (a few samples of this study predate the infection). Cell type and time point are not known. Sequencing input: PBMCs or a T cell subset sorted from them (not recorded which). This sequence joins TRBV27 and TRBJ2-7; no definite D call. The CDR3 loop is CASSLSSHGSYEQYF. Written as DNA, the CDR3 is TGTGCCAGCAGTTTATCCTCCCACGGGTCCTACGAGCAGTACTTC.